Shown below are 2 T cell receptor beta chains from a single sample sequenced in a study of T cell clonality in common variable immunodeficiency. Clones were sequenced by immunoSEQ multiplex PCR, and TCRdb holds only the in-frame ones, with some missing. The sample table includes some 16,000 clones. Their specific antigens are unknown. Regarding the study as a whole: Common variable immunodeficiency TCR beta sequences reportedly had fewer deletions and N-nucleotide insertions.

Sequencing input: peripheral blood mononuclear cells. These receptor sequences come from a human donor with common variable immunodeficiency.

In the case of this clone: The read falls 3 residues short of the CDR3 end, and the missing part is taken from the germline J gene. This sequence joins TRBV11-2 and TRBJ1-3, with D unresolved. The germline V gene encodes CDR1 SGHAT and CDR2 FQNNGV. The length of the CDR3 is 14 residues. Between the trimmed V and J ends, which lost 5 bases and 0 bases, there was a span of 8 bases. The sequenced part of the CDR3 DNA is TGTGCCAGCAGCGAACAGTACTCTGGAAACACC. Residues: CASSEQYSGNT. The entire CDR3 reads CASSEQYSGNTIYF.

Notes on this clone: The CDR3 extends 3 residues past the end of the read, so its final part is completed from the germline J gene. V and J are TRBV2 and TRBJ2-5, with 9 bases matching TRBD1. This CDR3 has 14 residues. V shed 5 bases and J 5 bases; nucleotides not matched to a gene: 6. Germline CDR1 is SNHLY and CDR2 is FYNNEI. CDR3 protein: CASSRDRVEETQYF. The sequenced part of the CDR3 DNA is TGTGCCAGCAGTCGGGACAGGGTCGAGGAGACC.